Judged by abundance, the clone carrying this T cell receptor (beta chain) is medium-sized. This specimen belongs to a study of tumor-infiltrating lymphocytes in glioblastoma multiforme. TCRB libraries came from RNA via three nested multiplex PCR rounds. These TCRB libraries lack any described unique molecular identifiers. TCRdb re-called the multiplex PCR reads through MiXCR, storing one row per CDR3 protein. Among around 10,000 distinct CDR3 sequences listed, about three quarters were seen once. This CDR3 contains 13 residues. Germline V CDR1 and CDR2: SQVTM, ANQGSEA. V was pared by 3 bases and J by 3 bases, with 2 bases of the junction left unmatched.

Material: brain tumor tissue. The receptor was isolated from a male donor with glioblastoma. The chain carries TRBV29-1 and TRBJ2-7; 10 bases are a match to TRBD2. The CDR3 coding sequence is TGCAGCGTTGAGGCTAGCGGGAGCTACGAGCAGTACTTC. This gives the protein CSVEASGSYEQYF.